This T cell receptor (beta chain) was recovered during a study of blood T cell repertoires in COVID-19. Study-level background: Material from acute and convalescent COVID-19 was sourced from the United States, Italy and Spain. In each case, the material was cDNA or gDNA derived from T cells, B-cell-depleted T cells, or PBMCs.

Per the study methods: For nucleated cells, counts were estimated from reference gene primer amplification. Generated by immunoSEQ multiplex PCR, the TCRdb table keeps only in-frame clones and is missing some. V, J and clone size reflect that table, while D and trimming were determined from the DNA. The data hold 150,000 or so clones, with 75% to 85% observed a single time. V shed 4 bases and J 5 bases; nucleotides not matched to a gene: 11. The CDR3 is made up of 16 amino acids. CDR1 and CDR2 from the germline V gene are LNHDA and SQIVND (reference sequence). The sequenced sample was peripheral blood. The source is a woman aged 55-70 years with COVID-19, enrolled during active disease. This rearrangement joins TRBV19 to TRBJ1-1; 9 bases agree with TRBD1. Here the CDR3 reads CASSKGWTGAETEAFF. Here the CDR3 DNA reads TGTGCCAGTAGTAAGGGGTGGACAGGGGCCGAGACTGAAGCTTTCTTT.